These 29 T cell receptor beta chains were all obtained from the same sample, sequenced in a study of blood T cell repertoires in COVID-19. Method: immunoSEQ multiplex PCR; TCRdb's copy keeps in-frame clones and lacks some. The sample records approximately 180,000 clones, more than 75% being singletons. Sequenced sample: PBMCs or T cells enriched from blood (not recorded which). Every receptor here comes from a woman aged 45-65 years with acute COVID-19.

The genes are TRBV7-8 and TRBJ1-1, with D possibly matching TRBD1 (5 bases). The CDR3 has 15 residues. CDR1 is SGHVS, CDR2 FQNEAQ, per germline. V gave up 1 base and J gave up 4 bases, with 13 bases separating them. The CDR3 DNA is TGTGCCAGCAGCTTAGTGGAGGAGGGGCTCACTGAAGCTTTCTTT. This sequence encodes CASSLVEEGLTEAFF. The whole variable domain, filled in from reference TRBV7-8 and TRBJ1-1, reads GAGVSQSPRYKVAKRGQDVALRCDPISGHVSLFWYQQALGQGPEFLTYFQNEAQLDKSGLPSDRFFAERPEGSVSTLKIQRTQQEDSAVYLCASSLVEEGLTEAFFGQGTRLTVV.

In its sample, this clone was seen once. The chain employs TRBV28 and TRBJ2-5, with TRBD2 matching over 13 bases. Per the germline V gene, CDR1 is MDHEN and CDR2 is SYDVKM. The CDR3 extends over 16 amino acids. The junction had 4 bases not matched to a gene; V was cut back by 3 bases and J by 3 bases. CDR3 sequence reads: CASSFRLAGGKETQYF. CDR3 coding DNA: TGTGCCAGCAGTTTCAGACTAGCGGGGGGAAAAGAGACCCAGTACTTC.

This clone was seen a single time. The rearrangement joins TRBV11-2 to TRBJ1-1; D remains unclear. With 1 base removed from V and 1 base from J, the gap between germline ends came to 10 bases. CDR1 is SGHAT and CDR2 is FQNNGV in the germline V gene. The CDR3 runs to 15 residues. CDR3 in amino acids: CASSLVEAGNTEAFF. CDR3 DNA sequence: TGTGCCAGCAGCTTAGTGGAGGCGGGGAACACTGAAGCTTTCTTT.

The V call is TRBV18, the J call TRBJ2-3; 8 nucleotides align to TRBD1. There are 16 residues in the CDR3. Trimming cost V 4 bases and J 0 bases; bases outside gene matches: 6. Germline values: CDR1 KGHSH, CDR2 LQKENI. CDR3 nucleotide sequence: TGTGCCAGCTCACACGGGACAGGCACTAGCACAGATACGCAGTATTTT. Amino acids: CASSHGTGTSTDTQYF. Looking up the rest from reference TRBV18 and TRBJ2-3 gives the full variable domain: NAGVMQNPRHLVRRRGQEARLRCSPMKGHSHVYWYRQLPEEGLKFMVYLQKENIIDESGMPKERFSAEFPKEGPSILRIQQVVRGDSAAYFCASSHGTGTSTDTQYFGPGTRLTVL.

The CDR3 sequence: CASSYWDRGSAPLHF. In DNA form, the CDR3 reads TGTGCCAGCAGTTACTGGGACAGGGGTAGTGCACCCCTCCACTTT. The V call is TRBV6-5, the J call TRBJ1-6; 10 nucleotides match TRBD1. J was trimmed by 11 bases and V by 1 base; bases with no gene match: 5. Germline CDR1 is MNHEY and CDR2 is SVGAGI. CDR3 length: 15 residues.

The chain is built from TRBV25-1 and TRBJ1-3, with a tentative D call TRBD1 (6 bases). CDR1 is MGHDK, CDR2 SYGVNS, per germline. V lost 1 base and J lost 2, with 12 bases in between. The CDR3 length is 16 residues. The CDR3 sequence is CASSESHRVAGNTIYF. CDR3 bases: TGTGCCAGCAGTGAATCCCACAGGGTCGCTGGAAACACCATATATTTT.

The rearrangement uses TRBV27 and TRBJ1-2; D is perhaps TRBD1 (5 bases). The germline V gene encodes CDR1 MNHEY and CDR2 SMNVEV (reference sequence). This CDR3 is 15 amino acids long. Trimming took 6 bases from V and 2 from J, leaving 16 bases between them. DNA of the CDR3: TGTGCCAGCAGCCCTAAAGGTGACAGAAACTATGGCTACACCTTC. This gives the protein CASSPKGDRNYGYTF.

Written as DNA, the CDR3 is TGTGCCAGCAGTGATTCACAGGGTTCAGTCACAGATACGCAGTATTTT. Protein: CASSDSQGSVTDTQYF. This chain links TRBV6-4 with TRBJ2-3, with D perhaps TRBD1 (6 bases). The CDR3 extends over 16 amino acids. Germline assignment: CDR1 MRHNA and CDR2 SNTAGT. The V end was cut by 3 bases, the J end by 2 bases, with 15 bases between.

The chain has TRBV28 and TRBJ1-5; tentative D call: TRBD1 (6 bases). Germline V gene lookup returns CDR1 MDHEN and CDR2 SYDVKM. This CDR3 has 16 residues. V lost 5 bases to trimming and J lost 0 bases, with 14 bases between them. CDR3 sequence reads: CASSAAGTTSNQPQHF. The DNA for the CDR3 is TGTGCCAGCAGTGCCGCCGGGACAACTAGCAATCAGCCCCAGCATTTT.

This chain connects TRBV7-8 to TRBJ2-5; 8 bases fit TRBD1. The V segment lost 4 bases and the J segment 1 base; nucleotides outside the gene matches: 8. The CDR3 sequence is 16 residues long. Germline V gene lookup returns CDR1 SGHVS and CDR2 FQNEAQ. The CDR3 sequence: CASSYRTGTGQETQYF. The CDR3 nucleotides are TGTGCCAGCAGCTACCGAACCGGGACAGGCCAAGAGACCCAGTACTTC.

This chain joins TRBV28 and TRBJ1-3; a possible D gene is TRBD1 (5 bases). CDR1 and CDR2 from the germline V gene are MDHEN and SYDVKM. With 5 bases removed from V and 4 bases from J, the gap between germline ends came to 18 bases. The CDR3 has 16 amino acids. The DNA of the CDR3 is TGTGCCAGCAGTCCCCTCGTGGTGGCAGGGGGAAACACCATATATTTT. Translating it yields CASSPLVVAGGNTIYF.

The chain has TRBV29-1 and TRBJ1-3; 7 positions match TRBD1. Germline V gives CDR1 SQVTM, CDR2 ANQGSEA. CDR3 size: 14 residues. V shed 5 bases, J shed 4 bases, and the junction held 8 bases outside the gene matches. Written as DNA, the CDR3 is TGCAGCGTTTCCAAGACAGGGACCGGAAACACCATATATTTT. This gives the protein CSVSKTGTGNTIYF.

This clone was counted only a few times. The CDR3: CASSRTHGQGSVYGYTF. CDR3 nucleotides: TGCGCCAGCAGCCGTACGCATGGACAGGGAAGCGTTTATGGCTACACCTTC. This sequence joins TRBV4-1 and TRBJ1-2, with 8 bases lining up with TRBD1. The CDR3 is 17 residues long. V shed 4 bases, J shed 5 bases, and the junction held 15 bases outside the gene matches. Germline CDR1 reads MGHRA; CDR2 reads YSYEKL.

The chain couples TRBV13 to TRBJ1-6; 7 bases line up with TRBD1. The CDR3 is 19 residues long. CDR1 PRHDT and CDR2 FYEKMQ come from the germline V gene (reference sequence). The V gene end was trimmed by 1 base and the J gene end by 0 bases; junction bases not matched to a gene: 9. The CDR3 DNA reads TGTGCCAGCAGCTTAGACTCTACAGGGGCGGGCTCCTATAATTCACCCCTCCACTTT. It translates to CASSLDSTGAGSYNSPLHF.

The chain joins TRBV7-9 to TRBJ1-1, with D hard to call. Trimming took off 3 bases at V and 1 base at J, with 6 bases between the two ends. This CDR3 comprises 13 residues. Germline V CDR1 and CDR2: SEHNR, FQNEAQ (reference sequence). This chain's CDR3 is CASSLSKNTEAFF. The CDR3 DNA reads as TGTGCCAGCAGCTTGAGTAAGAACACTGAAGCTTTCTTT.

The V gene is TRBV7-2, the J gene TRBJ1-2; a weak D match, TRBD1 (6 bases). Germline loops: CDR1 SGHTA, CDR2 FQGNSA. The CDR3 has 15 residues. The V end lost 0 bases, the J end lost 6 bases, and 14 bases lay between the germline ends. The CDR3 loop reads CASSLALQGRDGYTF. Here the CDR3 DNA reads TGTGCCAGCAGCTTAGCTCTCCAGGGGAGGGATGGCTACACCTTC.

V usage is TRBV2 and J usage is TRBJ1-1; 8 bases agree with TRBD1. Germline trimming cut 3 bases from V and 11 bases from J; bases unmatched to any gene: 11. Germline assignment: CDR1 SNHLY and CDR2 FYNNEI. This CDR3 is built from 14 residues. CDR3 loop: CASSDWAGGGRAFF. The CDR3 region has the DNA TGTGCCAGCAGTGACTGGGCAGGGGGCGGACGGGCTTTCTTT.

The V call is TRBV4-2, the J call TRBJ1-2; a weak D match, TRBD1 (5 bases). V was trimmed by 0 bases and J by 4 bases, leaving 9 bases between them. The germline V gene encodes CDR1 LGHNA and CDR2 YNFKEQ. The CDR3 has 14 residues. Here the CDR3 reads CASSQDRVGYGYTF. In DNA, the CDR3 is TGTGCCAGCAGCCAAGACAGGGTTGGCTATGGCTACACCTTC.

The chain combines TRBV6-1 with TRBJ1-5, with 7 nucleotides matching TRBD1. Trimming took 1 base from V and 2 from J; bases not matched to a gene: 5. This CDR3 has 16 amino acids. The germline V gene has CDR1 MNHNS and CDR2 SASEGT. The DNA for the CDR3 is TGTGCCAGCAGTGAAGACAGGGGCGGACGCAATCAGCCCCAGCATTTT. Its translation is CASSEDRGGRNQPQHF.

The chain couples TRBV24-1 to TRBJ2-3; 8 bases match TRBD2. Germline V gene data show CDR1 as KGHDR and CDR2 as SFDVKD. CDR3 length equals 15 residues. Trimming at V came to 4 bases and at J to 4 bases, leaving 6 bases not matched to a gene. The chain's CDR3 is CATSDSREGADTQYF. CDR3 nucleotide sequence: TGTGCCACCAGTGACTCCCGGGAGGGAGCAGATACGCAGTATTTT.

The chain carries TRBV9 and TRBJ2-5, with TRBD2 matching 15 bases. The V gene's germline CDR1 is SGDLS and CDR2 YYNGEE. V gave up 3 bases and J gave up 1 base; unmatched junction bases: 4. This CDR3 comprises 17 residues. The CDR3 nucleotides are TGTGCCAGCAGCGCGGGACTAGCGGGGGGTATCCAAGAGACCCAGTACTTC. Translated: CASSAGLAGGIQETQYF.

This clone came up a few times. The V and J genes are TRBV23-1 and TRBJ2-4; a weak D match, TRBD1 (6 bases). TRBV23-1 is assigned to the ORF class and has an uncertain function. V lost 0 bases and J lost 4, with 13 bases in between. This CDR3 spans 16 amino acids. The CDR3 DNA follows: TGCGCCAGCAGTCAATCAACACGAACAGGGAAAAACATTCAGTACTTC. Translated, it gives CASSQSTRTGKNIQYF.

The V call is TRBV7-9, the J call TRBJ1-4; D not resolved. Germline V CDR1 and CDR2: SEHNR, FQNEAQ (reference sequence). CDR3 length: 13 amino acids. Trimming removed 5 bases from V and 2 bases from J, with 6 bases in between. The CDR3 region has the DNA TGTGCCAGCAGCCGAGGTACTAATGAAAAACTGTTTTTT. Its protein is CASSRGTNEKLFF.

The chain links TRBV3-1 (or the pseudogene TRBV3-2) to TRBJ2-7; TRBD2 is a possible D gene (5 bases). V was cut by 1 base and J by 5 bases, with 9 bases left in between. Germline V lookup: CDR1 LGHDT, CDR2 YNNKEL (reference sequence). This CDR3 spans 13 amino acids. CDR3 nucleotides: TGTGCCAGCAGCCAAGCCCCCGGGGACGAGCAGTACGTC. Translated, it gives CASSQAPGDEQYV.

This clone was seen more than once but under ten times. The chain couples TRBV28 to TRBJ2-2; 8 bases line up with TRBD2. Germline CDR1 and CDR2: MDHEN and SYDVKM. After removal of 3 bases from V and 2 bases from J, the junction contained 2 bases not matched to a gene. The CDR3 is 15 amino acids. The CDR3 sequence is CASSFGGANTGELFF. The CDR3 nucleotides read TGTGCCAGCAGTTTCGGGGGGGCTAACACCGGGGAGCTGTTTTTT.

The gene calls are TRBV9 and TRBJ2-3, with D perhaps matching TRBD2 (5 bases). Germline loops: CDR1 SGDLS, CDR2 YYNGEE. This CDR3 has 12 residues. Trimming shortened V by 0 bases and J by 6 bases, and 5 bases separated the two germline ends. The CDR3 bases are TGTGCCAGCAGCGTAGGGGAGGATACGCAGTATTTT. Its protein is CASSVGEDTQYF.

This sequence joins TRBV27 and TRBJ1-5, with D possibly being TRBD1 (6 bases). This CDR3 is built from 15 residues. Germline-derived CDR1 and CDR2 are MNHEY and SMNVEV (reference sequence). V was shortened by 5 bases and J by 5 bases, with 16 bases between the two germline ends. CDR3 coding DNA: TGTGCCAGCAGTGAAACAGGGCCTTGGTATCAGCCCCAGCATTTT. Translation: CASSETGPWYQPQHF.

The chain combines TRBV19 with TRBJ2-5; possible D gene TRBD2, 5 bases. The V gene's germline CDR1 is LNHDA and CDR2 SQIVND (reference sequence). There are 14 residues in the CDR3. V was cut by 5 bases and J by 5 bases, with 15 bases left in between. CDR3 loop: CASSVNEGTETQYF. The CDR3 DNA reads as TGTGCCAGTAGTGTAAATGAGGGAACGGAGACCCAGTACTTC.

By share, this clone counts as medium-sized. The CDR3 region has the DNA TGTGCCGGGCCCGGGGACATATCCTACGAGCAGTACGTC. Its translation is CAGPGDISYEQYV. This chain links TRBV27 with TRBJ2-7, with D perhaps matching TRBD1 (6 bases). V was pared by 11 bases and J by 1 base, with 15 bases between. The germline CDR1 and CDR2 sequences are MNHEY and SMNVEV (reference sequence). This CDR3 is 13 amino acids long.